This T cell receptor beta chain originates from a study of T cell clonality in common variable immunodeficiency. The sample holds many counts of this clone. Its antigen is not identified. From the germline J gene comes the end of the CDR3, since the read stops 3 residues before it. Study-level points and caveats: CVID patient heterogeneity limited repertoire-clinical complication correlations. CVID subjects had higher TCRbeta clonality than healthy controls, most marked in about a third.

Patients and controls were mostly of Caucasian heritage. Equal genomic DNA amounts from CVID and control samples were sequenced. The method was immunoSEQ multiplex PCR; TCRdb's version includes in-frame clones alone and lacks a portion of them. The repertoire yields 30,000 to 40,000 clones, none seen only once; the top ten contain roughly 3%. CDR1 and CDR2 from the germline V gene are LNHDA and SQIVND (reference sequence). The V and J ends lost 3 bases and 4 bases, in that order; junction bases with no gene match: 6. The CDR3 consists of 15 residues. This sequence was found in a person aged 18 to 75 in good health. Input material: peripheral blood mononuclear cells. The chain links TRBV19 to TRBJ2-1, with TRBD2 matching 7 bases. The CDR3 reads CASSIQSGEYNEQFF. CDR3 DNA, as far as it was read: TGTGCCAGTAGTATCCAAAGCGGGGAATACAATGAG.